This T cell receptor beta chain was sequenced for a study of CD8 T cells in ankylosing spondylitis. The CDR3 consists of 16 residues. The germline V gene has CDR1 WNHNN and CDR2 SYGVQD (reference sequence). Trimming took off 3 bases at V and 12 bases at J, with 24 bases between the two ends. Each TCR beta library was made by quantitative 5'-RACE that incorporated molecular barcodes. Each CDR3 protein is one row after TCRdb ran MiXCR on the 5' RACE reads. The data contain under 55,000 distinct CDR3 sequences, 7.4% of them seen just once; the ten biggest clones take up around 8.7%. Notes on this clonotype: Antigen specificity is unknown.

Study-wide findings and caveats: With a CD8+ phenotype, disease-linked clones were relatively rare in peripheral blood. A motif in TCR beta, a set of eight highly homologous variants, appeared characteristic of ankylosing spondylitis blood. The authors reported significant enrichment of disease-linked clones in matched ankylosing spondylitis synovial fluid.

This chain uses TRBV10-1 with TRBJ2-1; a possible D gene is TRBD1 (7 bases). The specimen was blood, either unsorted or a sorted T cell fraction (not recorded which). The origin of this receptor is a female donor with ankylosing spondylitis or in good health (not recorded which). The CDR3 is CASSDVRQGGHTGQFF. The CDR3 DNA reads as TGCGCCAGCAGTGATGTCCGGCAGGGGGGACATACAGGGCAGTTCTTC.